Following are 30 T cell receptor beta chains from one sample sequenced in a study of cytomegalovirus exposure and HLA in healthy donors. Use of 60 Vbeta and 13 Jbeta primers characterized the PCR. Sequencing used immunoSEQ multiplex PCR; TCRdb keeps in-frame clones, though not all of them. The sample shows under 150,000 clones, around four fifths of them seen only once. The specimen was PBMCs. Receptor source: a man aged 25 to 45 in good health and CMV-seropositive.

This clone was counted between two and nine times. The genes are TRBV2 and TRBJ1-2, with 8 bases identical to TRBD1. The CDR3 sequence is 17 residues long. CDR1 and CDR2 (germline): SNHLY, FYNNEI. The junction had 11 bases not matched to a gene; V was cut back by 3 bases and J by 2 bases. The CDR3 DNA reads as TGTGCCAGCAGTGATGGGACAGGTCTTATATCGAACTATGGCTACACCTTC. Translated, it gives CASSDGTGLISNYGYTF. The full variable domain, rest sourced from reference TRBV2 and TRBJ1-2, is EPEVTQTPSHQVTQMGQEVILRCVPISNHLYFYWYRQILGQKVEFLVSFYNNEISEKSEIFDDQFSVERPDGSNFTLKIRSTKLEDSAMYFCASSDGTGLISNYGYTFGSGTRLTVV.

The V call is TRBV7-2, the J call TRBJ2-7; 11 bases fit TRBD1. This CDR3 is built from 18 residues. CDR1 is SGHTA, CDR2 FQGNSA, per germline. With V trimmed by 5 bases and J by 0 bases, 12 bases remained unmatched. Written as DNA, the CDR3 is TGTGCCAGCAGCCAAGGACAGGGGGCTCTTCTCAGCTCCTACGAGCAGTACTTC. It specifies CASSQGQGALLSSYEQYF.

This chain links TRBV4-1 with TRBJ2-6, with a weak D call TRBD1 (5 bases). V dropped 6 bases and J dropped 0 bases, with 18 bases sitting between them. Germline CDR1 is MGHRA and CDR2 is YSYEKL. This CDR3 region has 18 residues. CDR3 sequence reads: CASRQIGRVSSGANVLTF. The CDR3 DNA is TGCGCCAGCAGACAGATAGGCAGGGTAAGCTCTGGGGCCAACGTCCTGACTTTC.

The chain combines TRBV30 with TRBJ2-7, with TRBD1 identical over 7 bases. In germline, CDR1 is GTSNPN, CDR2 SVGIG (reference sequence). This CDR3 has 11 amino acids. V gave up 3 bases and J gave up 5 bases; unmatched junction bases: 1. Written as DNA, the CDR3 is TGTGCCTGGAGGACAGGGAACGAGCAGTACTTC. It encodes CAWRTGNEQYF. Together with reference TRBV30 and TRBJ2-7, the CDR3 gives the full variable domain: SQTIHQWPATLVQPVGSPLSLECTVEGTSNPNLYWYRQAAGRGLQLLFYSVGIGQISSEVPQNLSASRPQDRQFILSSKKLLLSDSGFYLCAWRTGNEQYFGPGTRLTVT.

The chain couples TRBV7-3 to TRBJ2-1, with 9 positions matching TRBD2. Germline V gene data show CDR1 as SGHTA and CDR2 as FQGTGA. The V gene end was trimmed by 1 base and the J gene end by 3 bases; junction bases not matched to a gene: 4. The CDR3 has 16 residues. CDR3 nucleotide sequence: TGTGCCAGCAGCTTAAACCAGCGGGAGGTCTACAATGAGCAGTTCTTC. This codes for CASSLNQREVYNEQFF.

This sequence joins TRBV7-3 and TRBJ2-3; 7 bases line up with TRBD2. The germline gives CDR1 SGHTA, CDR2 FQGTGA. This CDR3 has 14 amino acids. V lost 2 bases and J lost 6; bases outside the gene matches: 5. Here the CDR3 DNA reads TGTGCCAGCAGCTTAGGGGGGGACGGGGATACGCAGTATTTT. It encodes CASSLGGDGDTQYF.

This sequence joins TRBV9 and TRBJ2-2; 7 bases are a match to TRBD2. This CDR3 is built from 16 residues. Germline CDR1 and CDR2: SGDLS and YYNGEE. The trim removed 0 bases at V and 2 bases at J, leaving 4 bases unmatched. The CDR3 DNA follows: TGTGCCAGCAGCGTAGGGCTAGCGGATAACACCGGGGAGCTGTTTTTT. Translated, it gives CASSVGLADNTGELFF.

The chain joins TRBV14 to TRBJ1-2; TRBD1 matches 8 bases. The CDR3 extends over 13 amino acids. Germline values: CDR1 SGHDN, CDR2 FVKESK. The junction had 6 bases not matched to a gene; V was cut back by 2 bases and J by 10 bases. Here the CDR3 DNA reads TGTGCCAGCAGCCAACCCGGACAGGGTGACTACACCTTC. This gives the protein CASSQPGQGDYTF.

The CDR3, as DNA: TGCGCCAGCAGCCCCCTGGAAATAGCGGGGGGGCCGATCGGGGAGCTGTTTTTT. Its translation is CASSPLEIAGGPIGELFF. This chain connects TRBV5-1 to TRBJ2-2, with 11 bases matching TRBD2. CDR3 size: 18 residues. In germline, CDR1 is SGHRS, CDR2 YFSETQ. Losses at the gene ends were 4 bases for V and 7 bases for J; bases not matched to a gene: 15. Variable domain in full (rest from reference TRBV5-1 and TRBJ2-2): KAGVTQTPRYLIKTRGQQVTLSCSPISGHRSVSWYQQTPGQGLQFLFEYFSETQRNKGNFPGRFSGRQFSNSRSEMNVSTLELGDSALYLCASSPLEIAGGPIGELFFGEGSRLTVL.

The rearrangement uses TRBV5-5 and TRBJ1-1; a possible D gene is TRBD1 (5 bases). Germline V gives CDR1 SGHKS, CDR2 YYEKEE (reference sequence). There are 13 residues in the CDR3. Trimming took off 2 bases at V and 3 bases at J, with 8 bases between the two ends. The CDR3 loop reads CASSFAGYTEAFF. CDR3 bases: TGTGCCAGCAGCTTTGCAGGGTACACTGAAGCTTTCTTT.

The chain uses TRBV7-7 and TRBJ2-7, with 8 bases fitting TRBD1. The CDR3 is 15 residues long. Germline V gene lookup returns CDR1 SSHAT and CDR2 FNYEAQ (reference sequence). CDR3 DNA sequence: TGTGCTAGCGCCGTGGGCAGGGGGCACTCCTACGAGCAGTACTTC. Residues: CASAVGRGHSYEQYF. The full variable domain, with the rest looked up from reference TRBV7-7 and TRBJ2-7, is GAGVSQSPRYKVTKRGQDVTLRCDPISSHATLYWYQQALGQGPEFLTYFNYEAQPDKSGLPSDRFSAERPEGSISTLTIQRTEQRDSAMYRCASAVGRGHSYEQYFGPGTRLTVT.

V gene TRBV28 combines with J gene TRBJ2-7; 9 bases line up with TRBD1. Germline values: CDR1 MDHEN, CDR2 SYDVKM. The CDR3 totals 15 residues. J lost 4 bases, V lost 4 bases, and 8 bases had no gene match. This CDR3 is CASSSYRGRRYEQYF. The CDR3 nucleotides read TGTGCCAGCAGTTCCTACAGGGGGCGTAGGTACGAGCAGTACTTC.

The V and J genes are TRBV5-4 and TRBJ1-3; 11 bases align to TRBD1. J lost 2 bases, V lost 4 bases, and 2 bases had no gene match. The CDR3 extends over 15 amino acids. CDR1 and CDR2 (germline): SGHNT, YYREEE (reference sequence). The CDR3 sequence is CASSQGQGAGNTIYF. The CDR3 DNA reads as TGTGCCAGCAGCCAGGGACAGGGGGCTGGAAACACCATATATTTT.

The rearrangement uses TRBV9 and TRBJ2-7; TRBD2 aligns across 10 bases. This CDR3 region has 13 residues. J gave up 7 bases and V 4 bases, and 5 bases lay outside the gene matches. The germline V gene encodes CDR1 SGDLS and CDR2 YYNGEE. The chain's CDR3 is CASSLAGAQEQYF. CDR3 nucleotide sequence: TGTGCCAGCAGCCTAGCGGGAGCTCAGGAGCAGTACTTC. Combining the CDR3 with reference TRBV9 and TRBJ2-7 gives the whole variable domain DSGVTQTPKHLITATGQRVTLRCSPRSGDLSVYWYQQSLDQGLQFLIQYYNGEERAKGNILERFSAQQFPDLHSELNLSSLELGDSALYFCASSLAGAQEQYFGPGTRLTVT.

The chain couples TRBV7-6 to TRBJ2-7; D call uncertain. V was shortened by 1 base and J by 5 bases, with 15 bases between the two germline ends. The CDR3 is 15 residues long. In germline, CDR1 is SGHVS, CDR2 FNYEAQ. The CDR3 spells CASSLVWSPADEQYF. Written as DNA, the CDR3 is TGTGCCAGCAGCTTAGTTTGGAGTCCGGCCGACGAGCAGTACTTC.

The chain joins TRBV28 to TRBJ2-7; 10 bases are shared with TRBD1. Germline CDR1 is MDHEN and CDR2 is SYDVKM. Germline trimming cut 7 bases from V and 5 bases from J; bases unmatched to any gene: 8. This CDR3 is 14 amino acids long. CDR3 coding DNA: TGTGCCAGCACCAGACAGGGGGCGACTGACGAGCAGTACTTC. Protein sequence: CASTRQGATDEQYF.

The V call is TRBV5-3, the J call TRBJ1-2, with D maybe TRBD1 (5 bases). TRBV5-3 is noted as an ORF with a role that remains uncertain. V gave up 0 bases and J gave up 6 bases, with 15 bases separating them. CDR3 length: 15 residues. The CDR3 DNA reads TGTGCCAGAAGCTTGGTAGGGGCGCCCTTGAATGGCTACACCTTC. It translates to CARSLVGAPLNGYTF.

This clone has just a few counts. This chain links TRBV18 with TRBJ1-2; TRBD1 matches at 8 bases. The CDR3 contains 13 residues. In germline, CDR1 is KGHSH, CDR2 LQKENI. V gave up 3 bases and J gave up 6 bases; unmatched junction bases: 3. For the CDR3, the DNA is TGTGCCAGCTCACCCAGGACAGGGAATGGCTACACCTTC. Its translation: CASSPRTGNGYTF.

The CDR3 protein is CASRQGAPEETQYF. As DNA, the CDR3 is TGCGCCAGCAGGCAGGGGGCGCCTGAGGAGACCCAGTACTTC. This chain uses TRBV5-1 with TRBJ2-5; 8 bases match TRBD1. Germline V CDR1 and CDR2: SGHRS, YFSETQ. The CDR3 is made up of 14 amino acids. Trimming took 5 bases from V and 5 from J; bases not matched to a gene: 8.

The chain recombines TRBV5-6 with TRBJ1-3; D is unresolved. CDR1 is SGHDT, CDR2 YYEEEE, per germline. CDR3 length: 12 amino acids. V gave up 0 bases and J gave up 11 bases, with 9 bases separating them. In nucleotides, the CDR3 is TGTGCCAGCAGCTTGGTGGATAGCCCCATATATTTT. Translating it yields CASSLVDSPIYF.

The rearrangement uses TRBV28 and TRBJ1-1; D not certain. V lost 8 bases and J 8 bases, leaving 18 bases between the germline ends. The CDR3 spans 13 residues. Germline V gene data show CDR1 as MDHEN and CDR2 as SYDVKM. The CDR3 bases are TGTGCCAGCCGTGATGCGGAGCAGAAAGAAGCTTTCTTT. As protein: CASRDAEQKEAFF.

The chain has TRBV6-6 and TRBJ1-1, with D possibly matching TRBD1 (6 bases). Per germline, CDR1 MNHNY and CDR2 SVGAGI (reference sequence). V lost 5 bases to trimming and J lost 3 bases, with 19 bases between them. The CDR3 runs 16 residues. DNA for the CDR3: TGTGCCAGCAGTCCCCCTCTCACAGGGTTGCACACTGAAGCTTTCTTT. It encodes CASSPPLTGLHTEAFF.

The table lists this clone with a count of one. The rearrangement uses TRBV27 and TRBJ2-4; D perhaps matches TRBD1 (5 bases). CDR3 length: 13 residues. Trimming stripped 5 bases from V and 12 bases from J, with 17 bases between. Germline V gene sequence: CDR1 MNHEY, CDR2 SMNVEV (reference sequence). DNA of the CDR3: TGTGCCAGCAGTCCCTTCATTGACAGCGATCAGTACTTC. This gives the protein CASSPFIDSDQYF.

The chain uses TRBV7-3 and TRBJ2-1, with TRBD2 matching over 15 bases. CDR3 length equals 19 residues. V shed 1 base, J shed 9 bases, and the junction held 13 bases outside the gene matches. The germline V gene has CDR1 SGHTA and CDR2 FQGTGA. CDR3 sequence reads: CASSLKGMGLAGGRSEQFF. DNA of the CDR3: TGTGCCAGCAGCTTAAAAGGGATGGGACTAGCGGGAGGCCGTAGTGAGCAGTTCTTC. Drawing the rest from reference TRBV7-3 and TRBJ2-1, the complete variable domain is GAGVSQTPSNKVTEKGKYVELRCDPISGHTALYWYRQSLGQGPEFLIYFQGTGAADDSGLPNDRFFAVRPEGSVSTLKIQRTERGDSAVYLCASSLKGMGLAGGRSEQFFGPGTRLTVL.

The rearrangement links TRBV28 to TRBJ1-1; 8 nucleotides match TRBD1. V lost 4 bases to trimming and J lost 5 bases; unmatched junction nucleotides: 6. The CDR3 loop spans 14 amino acids. In germline, CDR1 is MDHEN, CDR2 SYDVKM. The CDR3 region has the DNA TGTGCCAGCAGTTCACAGGGGGAAATTACTGAAGCTTTCTTT. It yields the protein CASSSQGEITEAFF.

The gene calls are TRBV6-1 and TRBJ2-3; TRBD1 matches 9 bases. The ends lost 4 bases at V and 7 bases at J; junction bases unmatched: 9. This CDR3 region has 15 residues. Germline V gives CDR1 MNHNS, CDR2 SASEGT. The CDR3 nucleotides read TGTGCCAGCAGTGCACAGGGGGCGATCTTGAATACGCAGTATTTT. Its protein is CASSAQGAILNTQYF.

The chain combines TRBV5-1 with TRBJ2-1; D gene uncertain. Trimming took 3 bases from V and 4 from J, leaving 17 bases between them. Germline loops: CDR1 SGHRS, CDR2 YFSETQ. This CDR3 comprises 16 residues. Here the CDR3 reads CASSSTQVIIYNEQFF. The CDR3, as DNA: TGCGCCAGCAGCTCCACCCAGGTAATCATTTACAATGAGCAGTTCTTC.

The chain recombines TRBV7-8 with TRBJ2-3; 7 bases match TRBD2. Germline-derived CDR1 and CDR2 are SGHVS and FQNEAQ. V lost 2 bases, J lost 0 bases, and 2 bases stayed unmatched. The length of the CDR3 is 15 residues. Here the CDR3 DNA reads TGTGCCAGCAGCTTACTAGCGGAAAGCACAGATACGCAGTATTTT. Translated: CASSLLAESTDTQYF.

This chain links TRBV7-9 with TRBJ1-2, with TRBD1 identical over 9 bases. CDR3 length: 13 amino acids. The ends lost 9 bases at V and 2 bases at J; junction bases unmatched: 4. Germline V CDR1 and CDR2: SEHNR, FQNEAQ (reference sequence). The CDR3 DNA reads as TGTGCCAGTATCGGACAGGGGAACTATGGCTACACCTTC. Amino acids: CASIGQGNYGYTF.

The DNA of the CDR3 is TGTGCCATCAGTGAGTCGGCAGGGTTCACTGAAGCTTTCTTT. Translated, it gives CAISESAGFTEAFF. V gene TRBV10-3 combines with J gene TRBJ1-1; TRBD1 is a possible D gene (5 bases). With 0 bases removed from V and 4 bases from J, the gap between germline ends came to 9 bases. This CDR3 comprises 14 residues. CDR1 and CDR2 from the germline V gene are ENHRY and SYGVKD.